Below are 14 T cell receptor beta chains sequenced from a single sample in a study of shared clonotypes between healthy human individuals. TCRdb's copy holds only in-frame clones and misses some; the assay was immunoSEQ multiplex PCR. This table holds roughly 2.4 million clones, around 95% found once. The sample was naive CD4+ T cells sorted from blood. Subset denoted: CD45RA+ positively selected. These receptors were taken from a man younger than 35 in good health.

The chain is built from TRBV30 and TRBJ2-1, with no clear D. The length of the CDR3 is 11 residues. From germline, CDR1 is GTSNPN and CDR2 SVGIG (reference sequence). V was shortened by 7 bases and J by 6 bases, with 10 bases between the two germline ends. The CDR3 reads CALTPGNEQFF. The CDR3 nucleotides are TGTGCCTTGACTCCTGGCAATGAGCAGTTCTTC.

Points on this clone: The same CDR3 is also encoded by other DNA sequences in this sample. The chain has TRBV28 and TRBJ1-1, with D perhaps TRBD1 (5 bases). Germline-derived CDR1 and CDR2 are MDHEN and SYDVKM. The CDR3 has 12 residues. The V gene lost 3 bases and the J gene lost 5 bases, with 7 bases spanning the gap. CDR3 residues: CASSLRGTEAFF. DNA for the CDR3: TGTGCCAGCAGTTTGCGGGGGACTGAAGCTTTCTTT.

The chain links TRBV19 to TRBJ1-5, with 7 bases identical to TRBD1. Per germline, CDR1 LNHDA and CDR2 SQIVND (reference sequence). This CDR3 has 15 residues. With 3 bases clipped from V and 0 bases from J, the junction kept 2 bases outside the gene matches. The CDR3 here is CASSIDRDSNQPQHF. In nucleotides, the CDR3 is TGTGCCAGTAGTATCGACAGGGATAGCAATCAGCCCCAGCATTTT.

This rearrangement joins TRBV14 to TRBJ2-5, with D possibly TRBD2 on 5 matching bases. Germline-derived CDR1 and CDR2 are SGHDN and FVKESK. Trimming left V 4 bases short and J 5 bases short, with 17 bases between. The CDR3 is 15 residues long. The CDR3 bases are TGTGCCAGCAGCCCGTGGACTCCCGTTGGGGAGACCCAGTACTTC. This translates into CASSPWTPVGETQYF.

The V call is TRBV6-4, the J call TRBJ1-3; D gene unclear. Trimming took off 0 bases at V and 8 bases at J, with 11 bases between the two ends. CDR1 MRHNA and CDR2 SNTAGT come from the germline V gene. CDR3 length: 14 amino acids. CDR3 residues: CASSDSRAGDTIYF. The CDR3 coding sequence is TGTGCCAGCAGTGACTCGAGGGCGGGTGACACCATATATTTT.

The chain carries TRBV10-3 and TRBJ2-2, with 11 nucleotides matching TRBD2. Germline CDR1 and CDR2: ENHRY and SYGVKD. The V gene end was trimmed by 7 bases and the J gene end by 4 bases; junction bases not matched to a gene: 8. The CDR3 contains 16 residues. The CDR3 reads CAIKGLAGEGTGELFF. CDR3 nucleotides: TGTGCCATCAAAGGACTAGCGGGCGAGGGCACCGGGGAGCTGTTTTTT.

The rearrangement joins TRBV11-2 to TRBJ2-2; D not resolved. V lost 1 base, J lost 5 bases, and 11 bases lay in between. CDR1 is SGHAT, CDR2 FQNNGV, per germline. The CDR3 sequence is 15 residues long. The CDR3 region is CASSLGPGWTGELFF. Written as DNA, the CDR3 is TGTGCCAGCAGCTTAGGGCCGGGTTGGACCGGGGAGCTGTTTTTT.

The gene calls are TRBV23-1 and TRBJ1-5, with unresolved D. TRBV23-1 is designated an ORF whose function remains uncertain. The germline V and J ends were trimmed by 3 bases and 0 bases, with 12 bases remaining between them. The CDR3 has 16 residues. The CDR3 sequence: CASSHRNRYSNQPQHF. The CDR3 DNA is TGCGCCAGCAGTCATAGGAACAGATATAGCAATCAGCCCCAGCATTTT.

The gene calls are TRBV5-1 and TRBJ1-2; D gene unclear. V was shortened by 0 bases and J by 6 bases, with 12 bases between the two germline ends. Germline V gives CDR1 SGHRS, CDR2 YFSETQ. The CDR3 loop spans 14 amino acids. DNA of the CDR3: TGCGCCAGCAGCTTGGAAGGGCGGGGAGATGGCTACACCTTC. This gives the protein CASSLEGRGDGYTF.

Points on this clone: This specimen includes other DNA sequences encoding the same CDR3. The gene calls are TRBV6-5 and TRBJ1-2, with 8 bases identical to TRBD1. The CDR3 sequence is 14 residues long. Germline-derived CDR1 and CDR2 are MNHEY and SVGAGI. The V segment lost 5 bases and the J segment 4 bases; nucleotides outside the gene matches: 6. The CDR3 loop is CASSPDRAGYGYTF. The CDR3 coding sequence is TGTGCCAGCAGTCCGGACAGGGCTGGCTATGGCTACACCTTC.

The V gene is TRBV29-1, the J gene TRBJ2-7; D may be TRBD1 or TRBD2 (5 bases each). CDR1 is SQVTM, CDR2 ANQGSEA, per germline. CDR3 length: 12 residues. Trimming shortened V by 4 bases and J by 5 bases, and 12 bases separated the two germline ends. CDR3 residues: CSVGGAGNEQYF. In DNA, the CDR3 is TGCAGCGTTGGAGGGGCGGGTAACGAGCAGTACTTC.

This CDR3 reads CASSFVGGKSTDTQYF. The CDR3 DNA reads TGTGCCAGCAGTTTCGTGGGGGGCAAAAGCACAGATACGCAGTATTTT. The chain has TRBV28 and TRBJ2-3, with D perhaps matching TRBD1 or TRBD2 (6 bases each). Trimming stripped 3 bases from V and 0 bases from J, with 13 bases between. Per the germline V gene, CDR1 is MDHEN and CDR2 is SYDVKM. CDR3 length: 16 amino acids.

The chain has TRBV19 and TRBJ2-7; 7 nucleotides agree with TRBD2. The V and J ends lost 3 bases and 5 bases, in that order; junction bases with no gene match: 10. The germline V gene encodes CDR1 LNHDA and CDR2 SQIVND (reference sequence). CDR3 size: 15 residues. CDR3 nucleotides: TGTGCCAGTAGTATGTGGGGCAGCGGGAACGACGAGCAGTACTTC. This translates into CASSMWGSGNDEQYF.

The V and J genes are TRBV5-6 and TRBJ1-1; no reliable D call. The CDR3 has 14 amino acids. CDR1 and CDR2 (germline): SGHDT, YYEEEE. The V gene lost 1 base and the J gene lost 1 base, with 8 bases spanning the gap. Here the CDR3 DNA reads TGTGCCAGCAGCTTGACCAAAACGAACACTGAAGCTTTCTTT. It yields the protein CASSLTKTNTEAFF.